This T cell receptor beta chain was identified during a study of T cells in Graves' hyperthyroidism and ophthalmopathy. About the study: At initial diagnosis, before any treatment had begun, peripheral blood was obtained.

Fresh peripheral blood, 7.5 to 10 ml, yielded the PBMCs. The ends were cut back, 2 bases at V and 8 bases at J, with 6 bases in the middle. CDR1 is LGHDT and CDR2 is YNNKEL in the germline V gene (reference sequence). This CDR3 comprises 12 residues. This clonotype was recorded many times. Its antigen is not identified. Study-level findings and limits: Most clonotypes expanded in the thyroid (above 0.001) were also present in blood.

Amplification yielded TCR beta CDR3 regions, with RNA transcripts as the source. In the first-round RT-PCR of the TCR CDR3, the HTBI primer set was used. TCRdb analysed the multiplex PCR reads with MiXCR anew, one entry per CDR3 protein. Of 450,000 to 650,000 distinct CDR3 sequences in the sample, about 15% were seen once. This TCR was recovered from a woman under 30 with Graves' ophthalmopathy. J is TRBJ2-2 and V is TRBV3-1; no clear D. Input material: blood. In nucleotides, the CDR3 is TGTGCCAGCAGCCAACAGCCTGGGGAGCTGTTTTTT. Its protein product is CASSQQPGELFF.